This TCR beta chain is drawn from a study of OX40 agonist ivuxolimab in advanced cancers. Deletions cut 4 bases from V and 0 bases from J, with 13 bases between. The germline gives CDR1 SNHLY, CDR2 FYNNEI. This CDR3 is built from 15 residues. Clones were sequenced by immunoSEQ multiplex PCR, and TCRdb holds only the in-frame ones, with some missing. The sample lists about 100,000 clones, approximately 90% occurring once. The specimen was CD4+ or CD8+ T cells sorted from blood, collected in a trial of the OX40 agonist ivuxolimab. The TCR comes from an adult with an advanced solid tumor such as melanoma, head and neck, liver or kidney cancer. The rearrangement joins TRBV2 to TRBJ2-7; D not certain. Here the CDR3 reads CASSVAGRDSYEQYF. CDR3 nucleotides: TGTGCCAGCAGTGTGGCAGGCCGAGACTCCTACGAGCAGTACTTC.